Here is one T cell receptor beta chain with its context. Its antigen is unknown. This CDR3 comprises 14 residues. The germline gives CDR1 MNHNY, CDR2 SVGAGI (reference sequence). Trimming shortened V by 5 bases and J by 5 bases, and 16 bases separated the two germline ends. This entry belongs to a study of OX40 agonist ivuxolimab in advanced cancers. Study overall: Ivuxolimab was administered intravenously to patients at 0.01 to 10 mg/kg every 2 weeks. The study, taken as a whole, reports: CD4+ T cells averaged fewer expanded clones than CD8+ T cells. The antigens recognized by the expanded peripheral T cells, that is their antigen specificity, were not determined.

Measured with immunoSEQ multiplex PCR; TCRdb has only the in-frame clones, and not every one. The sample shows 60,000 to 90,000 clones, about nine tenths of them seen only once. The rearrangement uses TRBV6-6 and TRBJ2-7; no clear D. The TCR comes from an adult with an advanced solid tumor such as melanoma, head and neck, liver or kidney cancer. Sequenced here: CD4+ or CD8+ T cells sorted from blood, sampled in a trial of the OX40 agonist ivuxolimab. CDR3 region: CASSHQRIADEQYF. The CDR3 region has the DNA TGTGCCAGCAGTCACCAAAGGATTGCCGACGAGCAGTACTTC.